This T cell receptor beta chain was observed in a study of regulatory T cells in long-lasting Graves disease (dated by TCRdb to the early 2020s). Background for the entire study: Newly diagnosed Graves' disease patients had taken antithyroid drugs for less than 3 months. A total of some 33 samples were covered by TCR sequencing, comprising approximately 13 persistent and 20 or so newly diagnosed Graves' disease patients. Persistent Graves' disease patients were compared with newly diagnosed Graves' disease patients by peripheral blood TCR sequencing and RNA sequencing. The study was conducted in China and was registered as a clinical trial.

The time point label here, explained by the study, means: newly diagnosed GD, antithyroid drugs for less than 3 months. For both TCR sequencing and RNA sequencing, RNA was extracted from PBMCs using TRIzol. The diagnosis of Graves' disease was made according to American Thyroid Association guidelines. Patients were recruited from an endocrinology department in Xi'an, China. Each patient gave approximately 10 milliliters of peripheral blood, collected in an EDTA anticoagulant tube. PBMCs were isolated by Ficoll Paque Plus density gradient separation without further T cell sorting. An Agilent 2100 Bioanalyzer and agarose gel were used to assess RNA quality, and a NanoDrop 2000 was used to measure RNA concentration. The library was produced with multiplex PCR. This sample was sequenced with an Illumina HiSeq 4000. TCR beta libraries were built with iRepertoire HTBI primers and Arm-PCR amplification of CDR3 regions. Before sequencing, the PCR products underwent gel purification. As for the original processing: Across samples, 60 to 70 TRBV and over 11 TRBJ segments were identified and used for gene usage analysis of CDR3 amino acid clonotypes. Filtered high-quality paired reads were merged into contigs using COPE and FqMerger. Contigs were aligned with BLAST to IMGT TRBV, TRBD and TRBJ reference genes, and CDR3 was defined per IMGT. Any clonotype with a frequency above 0.1% was counted as a highly expanded clone. Shannon entropy served as the measure of repertoire diversity, while the Gini coefficient captured V-J evenness. A clonotype was considered public if more than one individual shared it. The public reads were reprocessed in TCRdb via fastp at Q25 and MiXCR, keeping in-frame beta chains. When rows share a CDR3 protein, they turn into one entry using the most common DNA and genes. The V and J calls reflect TCRdb's pipeline rather than the authors' work. This sample is represented by 300,000 to 400,000 distinct CDR3 sequences; 15% to 17% of them were singletons. Of the sample, about 24% is held by the ten largest clones.

What the authors observed across the whole study: The small sample size was acknowledged by the authors as a limitation that may reduce accuracy. Patients with persistent disease shared more public clonotypes (around 2,500) than newly diagnosed patients did (around 1,000). Preferential use of TRBV28, TRBJ1-2 and TRBJ2-5 was observed in persistent disease, whereas TRBV20-1 and TRBJ2-1 were favored in newly diagnosed disease. Only peripheral blood was studied, because thyroid tissue, the primary lesion, was inaccessible. Sequencing and analysis were restricted to the TCR beta chain. Compared with newly diagnosed patients, persistent Graves' disease patients had lower TCR Shannon entropy and fewer highly expanded clones, which suggests clonal expansion.

According to the germline V gene, CDR1 reads SGHTA and CDR2 reads FQGNSA. From V the trimming removes 6 bases and from J it removes 2 bases, while the gene matches leave 13 bases of the junction unaccounted for. Its CDR3 holds 16 amino acids, cysteine through phenylalanine. Solely the CDR3 DNA is kept, with 48 bases framed from the first base. This clonotype was found many times. Its antigen has not been determined. No base qualities exist here, and no much larger clone lies one base off it. The TCR originated in a female donor with Graves disease. The sequences come from peripheral blood mononuclear cells (PBMCs), collected at new diagnosis, from a patient treated with antithyroid drugs. The receptor chain draws on TRBV7-2 and TRBJ2-7; TRBD2 fits 7 bases in the junction. CDR3 region: CASSPDVGGSPYEQYF. The DNA sequence is as follows: TGTGCCAGCAGTCCAGATGTGGGAGGGTCCCCCTACGAGCAGTACTTC.